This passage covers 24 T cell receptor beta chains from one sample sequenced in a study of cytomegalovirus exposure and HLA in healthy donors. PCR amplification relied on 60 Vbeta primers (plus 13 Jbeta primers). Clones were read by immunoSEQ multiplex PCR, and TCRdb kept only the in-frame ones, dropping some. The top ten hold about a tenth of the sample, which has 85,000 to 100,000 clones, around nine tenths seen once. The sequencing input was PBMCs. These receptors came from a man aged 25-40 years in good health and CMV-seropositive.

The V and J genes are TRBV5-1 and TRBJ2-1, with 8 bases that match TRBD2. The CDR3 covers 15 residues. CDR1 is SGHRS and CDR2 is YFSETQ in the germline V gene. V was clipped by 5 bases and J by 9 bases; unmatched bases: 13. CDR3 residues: CASSYSGALGSEQFF. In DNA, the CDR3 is TGCGCCAGCAGTTATAGCGGGGCCCTGGGATCTGAGCAGTTCTTC.

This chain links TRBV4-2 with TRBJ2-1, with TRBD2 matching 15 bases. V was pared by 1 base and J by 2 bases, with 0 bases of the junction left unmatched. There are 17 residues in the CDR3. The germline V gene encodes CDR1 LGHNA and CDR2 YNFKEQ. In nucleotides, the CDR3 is TGTGCCAGCAGCCAAGGGACTAGCGGGAGGGCCTACAATGAGCAGTTCTTC. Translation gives CASSQGTSGRAYNEQFF.

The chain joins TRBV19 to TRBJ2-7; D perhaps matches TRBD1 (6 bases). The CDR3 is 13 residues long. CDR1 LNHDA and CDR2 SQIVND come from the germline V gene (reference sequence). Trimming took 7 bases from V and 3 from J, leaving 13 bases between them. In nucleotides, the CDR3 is TGTGCCAGTACAGGGGCCGAACACTACGAGCAGTACTTC. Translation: CASTGAEHYEQYF. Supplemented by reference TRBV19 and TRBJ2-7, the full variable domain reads DGGITQSPKYLFRKEGQNVTLSCEQNLNHDAMYWYRQDPGQGLRLIYYSQIVNDFQKGDIAEGYSVSREKKESFPLTVTSAQKNPTAFYLCASTGAEHYEQYFGPGTRLTVT.

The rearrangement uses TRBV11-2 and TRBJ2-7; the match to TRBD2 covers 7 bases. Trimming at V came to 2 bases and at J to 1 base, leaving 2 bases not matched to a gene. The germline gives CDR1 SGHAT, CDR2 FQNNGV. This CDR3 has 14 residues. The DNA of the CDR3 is TGTGCCAGCAGCTTAACTAGCGCATCCTACGAGCAGTACTTC. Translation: CASSLTSASYEQYF. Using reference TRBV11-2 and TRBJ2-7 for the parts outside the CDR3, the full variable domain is EAGVAQSPRYKIIEKRQSVAFWCNPISGHATLYWYQQILGQGPKLLIQFQNNGVVDDSQLPKDRFSAERLKGVDSTLKIQPAKLEDSAVYLCASSLTSASYEQYFGPGTRLTVT.

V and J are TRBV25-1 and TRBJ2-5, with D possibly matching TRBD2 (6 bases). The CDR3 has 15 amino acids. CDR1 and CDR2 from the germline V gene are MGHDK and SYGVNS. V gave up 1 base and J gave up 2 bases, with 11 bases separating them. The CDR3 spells CASSESEGVQETQYF. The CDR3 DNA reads TGTGCCAGCAGTGAATCGGAGGGAGTACAAGAGACCCAGTACTTC.

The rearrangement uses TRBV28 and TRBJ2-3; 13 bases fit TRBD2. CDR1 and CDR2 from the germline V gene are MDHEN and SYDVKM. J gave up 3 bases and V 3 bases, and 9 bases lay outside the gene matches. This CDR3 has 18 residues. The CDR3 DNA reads TGTGCCAGCAGTTTCTCCTCCGGGACTAGCGGGAATACAGATACGCAGTATTTT. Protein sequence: CASSFSSGTSGNTDTQYF. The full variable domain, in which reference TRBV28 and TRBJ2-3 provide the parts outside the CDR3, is DVKVTQSSRYLVKRTGEKVFLECVQDMDHENMFWYRQDPGLGLRLIYFSYDVKMKEKGDIPEGYSVSREKKERFSLILESASTNQTSMYLCASSFSSGTSGNTDTQYFGPGTRLTVL.

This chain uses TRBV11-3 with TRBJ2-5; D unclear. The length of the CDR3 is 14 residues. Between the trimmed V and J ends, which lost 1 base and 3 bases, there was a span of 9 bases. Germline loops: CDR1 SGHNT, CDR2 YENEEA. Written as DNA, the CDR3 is TGTGCCAGCAGCTTAGGGCCTAGTGAAGAGACCCAGTACTTC. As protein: CASSLGPSEETQYF.

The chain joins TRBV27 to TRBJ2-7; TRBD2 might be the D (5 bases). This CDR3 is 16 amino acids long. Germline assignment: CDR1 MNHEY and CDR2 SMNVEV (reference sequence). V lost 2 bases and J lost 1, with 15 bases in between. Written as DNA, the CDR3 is TGTGCCAGCAGTTTAATGGCGGGTTCGTTTTCCTACGAGCAGTACTTC. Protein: CASSLMAGSFSYEQYF.

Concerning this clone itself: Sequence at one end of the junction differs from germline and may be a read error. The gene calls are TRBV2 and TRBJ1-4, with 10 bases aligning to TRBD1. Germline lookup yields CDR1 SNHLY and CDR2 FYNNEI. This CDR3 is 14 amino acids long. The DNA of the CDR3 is TGTGCCAGCAGCGAAGACAGGGGGCGCGAAAAACTGTTTTTT. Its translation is CASSEDRGREKLFF. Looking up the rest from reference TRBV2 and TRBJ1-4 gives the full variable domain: EPEVTQTPSHQVTQMGQEVILRCVPISNHLYFYWYRQILGQKVEFLVSFYNNEISEKSEIFDDQFSVERPDGSNFTLKIRSTKLEDSAMYFCASSEDRGREKLFFGSGTQLSVL.

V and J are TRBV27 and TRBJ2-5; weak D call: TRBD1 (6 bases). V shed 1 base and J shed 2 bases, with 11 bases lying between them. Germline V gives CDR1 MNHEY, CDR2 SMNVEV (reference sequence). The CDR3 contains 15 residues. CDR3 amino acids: CASSLYRERQETQYF. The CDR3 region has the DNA TGTGCCAGCAGTTTATACAGGGAGAGGCAAGAGACCCAGTACTTC.

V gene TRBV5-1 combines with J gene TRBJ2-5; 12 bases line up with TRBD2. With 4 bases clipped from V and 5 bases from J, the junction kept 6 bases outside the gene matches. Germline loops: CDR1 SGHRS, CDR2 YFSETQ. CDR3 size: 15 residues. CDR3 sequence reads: CASSGGLAGSETQYF. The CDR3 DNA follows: TGCGCCAGCAGCGGAGGACTAGCGGGAAGCGAGACCCAGTACTTC.

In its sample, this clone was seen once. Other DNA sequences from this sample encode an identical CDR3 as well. The CDR3 sequence is CASSVGAGDYGYTF. CDR3 nucleotide sequence: TGTGCCAGCAGCGTAGGGGCAGGGGACTATGGCTACACCTTC. This sequence joins TRBV9 and TRBJ1-2, with D possibly TRBD1 on 6 matching bases. This CDR3 contains 14 residues. V was shortened by 0 bases and J by 3 bases, with 9 bases between the two germline ends. Germline V CDR1 and CDR2: SGDLS, YYNGEE.

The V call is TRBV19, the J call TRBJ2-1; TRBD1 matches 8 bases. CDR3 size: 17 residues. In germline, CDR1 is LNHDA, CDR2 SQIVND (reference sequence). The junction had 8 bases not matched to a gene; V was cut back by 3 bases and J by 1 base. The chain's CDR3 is CASSISAGGASYNEQFF. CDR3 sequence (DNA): TGTGCCAGTAGTATCAGCGCAGGGGGCGCGTCCTACAATGAGCAGTTCTTC.

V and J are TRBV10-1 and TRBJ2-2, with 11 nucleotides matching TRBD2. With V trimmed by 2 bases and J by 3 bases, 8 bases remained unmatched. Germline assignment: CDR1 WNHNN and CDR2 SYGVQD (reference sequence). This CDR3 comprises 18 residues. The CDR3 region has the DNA TGCGCCAGCAGTGAGAGGGCTAGCGGGAGGCTCTACACCGGGGAGCTGTTTTTT. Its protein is CASSERASGRLYTGELFF.

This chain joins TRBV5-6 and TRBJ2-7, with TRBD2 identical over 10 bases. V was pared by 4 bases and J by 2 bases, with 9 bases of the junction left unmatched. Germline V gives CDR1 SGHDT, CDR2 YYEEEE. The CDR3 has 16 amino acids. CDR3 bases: TGTGCCAGCAGCGCCCCGGGACTAGCGACGACCTACGAGCAGTACTTC. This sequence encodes CASSAPGLATTYEQYF. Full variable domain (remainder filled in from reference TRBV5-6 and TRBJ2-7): DAGVTQSPTHLIKTRGQQVTLRCSPKSGHDTVSWYQQALGQGPQFIFQYYEEEERQRGNFPDRFSGHQFPNYSSELNVNALLLGDSALYLCASSAPGLATTYEQYFGPGTRLTVT.

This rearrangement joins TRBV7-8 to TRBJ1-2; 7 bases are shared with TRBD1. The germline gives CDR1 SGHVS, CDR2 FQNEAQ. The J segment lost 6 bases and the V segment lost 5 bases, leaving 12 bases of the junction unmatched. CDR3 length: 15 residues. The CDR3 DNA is TGTGCCAGCAGCGTCCGACAGGGTAGGACCGATGGCTACACCTTC. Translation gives CASSVRQGRTDGYTF. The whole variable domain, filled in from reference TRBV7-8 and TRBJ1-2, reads GAGVSQSPRYKVAKRGQDVALRCDPISGHVSLFWYQQALGQGPEFLTYFQNEAQLDKSGLPSDRFFAERPEGSVSTLKIQRTQQEDSAVYLCASSVRQGRTDGYTFGSGTRLTVV.

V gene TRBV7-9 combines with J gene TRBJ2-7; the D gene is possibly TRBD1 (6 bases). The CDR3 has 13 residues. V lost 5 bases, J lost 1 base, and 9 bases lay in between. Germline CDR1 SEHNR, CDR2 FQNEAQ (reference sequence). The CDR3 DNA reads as TGTGCCAGCAGCCCGGACAGTTCCTACGAGCAGTACTTC. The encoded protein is CASSPDSSYEQYF.

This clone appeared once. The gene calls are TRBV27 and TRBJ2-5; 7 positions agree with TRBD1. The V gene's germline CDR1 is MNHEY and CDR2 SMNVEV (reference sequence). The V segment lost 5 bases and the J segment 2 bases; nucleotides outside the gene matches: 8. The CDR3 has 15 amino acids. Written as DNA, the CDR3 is TGTGCCAGCAGTCCCGGGACAGCCAGTCAAGAGACCCAGTACTTC. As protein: CASSPGTASQETQYF.

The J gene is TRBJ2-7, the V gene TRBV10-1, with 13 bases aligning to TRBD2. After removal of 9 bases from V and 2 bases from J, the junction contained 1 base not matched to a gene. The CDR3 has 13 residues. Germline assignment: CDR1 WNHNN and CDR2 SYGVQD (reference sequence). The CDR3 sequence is CARLAGGTYEQYF. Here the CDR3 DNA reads TGCGCCAGACTAGCGGGGGGGACCTACGAGCAGTACTTC.

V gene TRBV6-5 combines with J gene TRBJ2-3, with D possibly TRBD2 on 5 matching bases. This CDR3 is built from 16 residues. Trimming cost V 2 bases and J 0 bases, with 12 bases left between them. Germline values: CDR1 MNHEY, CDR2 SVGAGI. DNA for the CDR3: TGTGCCAGCAGTTACCCACAGACTATTAGCACAGATACGCAGTATTTT. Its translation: CASSYPQTISTDTQYF.

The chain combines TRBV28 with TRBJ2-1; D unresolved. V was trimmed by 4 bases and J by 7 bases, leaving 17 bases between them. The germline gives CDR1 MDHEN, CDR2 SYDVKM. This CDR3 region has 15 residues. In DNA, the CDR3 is TGTGCCAGCAGTTCCCCGGCTAGGCTAAGTAATGAGCAGTTCTTC. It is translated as CASSSPARLSNEQFF.

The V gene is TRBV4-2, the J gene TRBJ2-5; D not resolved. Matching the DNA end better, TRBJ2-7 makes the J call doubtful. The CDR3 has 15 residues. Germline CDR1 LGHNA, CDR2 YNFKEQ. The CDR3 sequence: CASSQDSPNPYEQYF. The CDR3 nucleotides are TGTGCCAGCAGCCAAGATAGTCCCAACCCCTACGAGCAGTACTTC.

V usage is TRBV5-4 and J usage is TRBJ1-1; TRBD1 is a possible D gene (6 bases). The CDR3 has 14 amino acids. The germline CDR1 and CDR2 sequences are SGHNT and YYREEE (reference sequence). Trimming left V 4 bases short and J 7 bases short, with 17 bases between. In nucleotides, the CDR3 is TGTGCCAGCAGCACGAGCTCCCGGGACATTGAAGCTTTCTTT. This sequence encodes CASSTSSRDIEAFF.

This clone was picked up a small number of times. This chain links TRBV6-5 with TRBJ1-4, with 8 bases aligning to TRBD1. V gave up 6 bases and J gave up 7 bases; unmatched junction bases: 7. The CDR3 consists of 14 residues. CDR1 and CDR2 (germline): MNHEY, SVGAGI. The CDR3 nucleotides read TGTGCCAGCAGCCACGACAGGGGAGGTGAAAAACTGTTTTTT. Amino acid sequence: CASSHDRGGEKLFF.